What follows is one T cell receptor beta chain and its context. This clone was observed a few times. The antigen this receptor binds is unknown. The record has no base qualities; no much larger clone is one base away. The cohort consisted of more than 650 healthy bone marrow donors. At the time of sampling, all cohort members were nominally healthy, though unrecorded immune exposures were likely present. The donor tested CMV seronegative and was one of the 352 seronegative cohort members. Each donor provided a peripheral blood sample, and peripheral blood mononuclear cells were used for TCR beta sequencing. The Qiagen DNeasy Blood Extraction Kit was used to extract genomic DNA from the blood cell samples. This sample was included in a study of cytomegalovirus exposure and HLA in healthy donors (dated by TCRdb to about 2017). Background for the entire study: In an earlier analysis of roughly 590 of the donors, 250 to 300 Gb of sequence data and 117 million unique TCR beta sequences from about 180 million T cells were reported. An early release that covered roughly 600 HLA-typed donors contained about 300 gigabases of sequencing data and 70 million to 100 million unique TCR sequences. The genetic ancestry cluster associated with self-reported Caucasian donors included 81% of the 398 genotyped donors. The study was designed to test whether signatures of past pathogen exposure could be identified by cataloging public T cell receptors. Using immunosequencing, the study profiled T cell repertoires from around 670 subjects and related those repertoires to cytomegalovirus serostatus. In addition to the first cohort of approximately 670 subjects, a separate validation cohort of approximately 130 different subjects was used. The study combined high-throughput TCR immunosequencing, statistical association of individual TCRs with disease status, and machine learning to predict cytomegalovirus infection status. To study patterns of TCR occurrence, a later analysis re-analyzed previously published TCR beta repertoires from several hundred donors and added high-resolution HLA genotyping. Rather than drawing on any new phenotypic data, the later analysis identified candidate immune exposures from TCR beta sequences and the way those sequences occurred across donors. In an earlier analysis of a few hundred of the donors, high-throughput TCR beta sequencing was used to judge whether each TCR beta V gene segment behaved as functional or pseudogenic. Alongside the repertoire data, information on donor age, sex, ethnicity and CMV serostatus was compiled. A later genetic analysis took genome-wide SNP genotypes for 398 of the 666 donors and used that subset as a discovery cohort. All discovery cohort repertoires had been generated on a single sequencing platform. Class I and class II HLA loci were covered by the typing at four-digit resolution. The number of typed donors differed by locus: about 620-640 for A, B, C, DRB1 and DQB1; some 500 for DQA1; 606 for DPA1; and some 470 for DPB1. Roughly five DR-DQ haplotypes were handled as single units for association and clustering because linkage in the cohort was strong. Among roughly 400 genotyped donors of the cohort, an average of about 240,000 unique TCR beta nucleotide sequences was sequenced per donor, of which roughly 18% were non-productive. Study-wide conclusions, independent of this receptor: The classifier was reported to diagnose cytomegalovirus status with high specificity and sensitivity in both the original cohort and the validation cohort. Linkage disequilibrium might explain the correlated functional status among segregating V segments, but an unknown experimental factor could not be ruled out. In an earlier analysis of around 600 of the donors, most TCR beta V segments were observed in productive rearrangements about 90% or about 30% of the time, broadly matching IMGT annotations. Assigning TCR associations to individual alleles was difficult when HLA alleles, especially DR and DQ, strongly co-occurred. In vitro tests confirmed that a few of the cytomegalovirus-associated TCR beta chains recognize cytomegalovirus antigens. A further reported finding was that TCR beta sequences accurately predicted the HLA-A and HLA-B alleles for most subjects in the first cohort. CMV serostatus was the only immune exposure information available for the cohort. Over 15 rarely observed V segments, including chromosome 9 orphons, were excluded from the earlier analysis of several hundred of the donors because counts were too low. The 87-base-pair reads could not distinguish some IMGT-functional V segments, including TRBV6-2 and TRBV6-3, so those segments were excluded. The sequencing pipeline was judged likely to have produced a cluster of highly shared sequence variants as a technical artifact. In a later genetic analysis, fewer N-insertions in productive TCRs were reported among donors in an Asian-associated ancestry cluster than the 666-donor mean. A later genetic analysis associated a missense DCLRE1C variant with V-gene and J-gene trimming of TCR beta chains, and an independent cohort replicated the association. Sequencing depth was assumed to be roughly uniform across donors in the presence/absence analyses, though that assumption may not hold. Most TCR sequences were seen in very few donors, while some public TCRs were found in many individuals. Only TCR beta chains were sequenced in this cohort, and the absence of alpha or paired-chain data limited detectable features. The authors suggested that the approach could potentially be extended to other disease states and immunological phenotypes. At a false discovery rate of 0.05, a later analysis linked approximately 18,000 TCR beta sequences to specific HLA alleles. According to a later analysis, most CMV-associated TCR beta chains appeared to be HLA-restricted, and the HLA associations seemed to be driven largely by CMV exposure. A total of around 150 TCR beta chains were listed by the study as associated with cytomegalovirus. In a later analysis, the rate of TCR association differed among HLA loci, with DRB1 alleles having the most associated TCRs and HLA-C alleles having the fewest. In a later analysis, several top co-occurrence clusters were reported to appear linked to parvovirus B19, influenza, CMV and Epstein-Barr virus. In a later analysis, HLA-associated TCR beta chains showed more clonal expansion and lower generation probabilities than non-associated chains that were equally common. Because HLA typing was missing for some donors at each locus, association tests included only the typed subset.

The germline V and J ends show losses of 0 bases and 2 bases respectively, and no gene match explains 3 bases of the junction. The CDR3 numbers 15 residues from cysteine through phenylalanine. The sequence is cut down to CDR3 DNA, 45 bases in frame from base 1. CDR1 and CDR2 are drawn from the germline V gene: SGDLS, YYNGEE. Libraries were constructed by the immunoSEQ multiplex PCR assay. For the multiplex PCR, a mixture combining 60 forward primers for TCR Vbeta segments and 13 reverse primers for TCR Jbeta segments was used. A multiplex PCR assay on genomic DNA amplified the CDR3 region of rearranged TCR beta genes. The Illumina HiSeq System was used to sequence the amplified TCR beta libraries as 87-base-pair reads. Per the source publication's procedure: Across the 670 or so repertoires, a later analysis counted tens of millions of unique TCR beta chains, 9.5 million to 12 million of which were shared by at least two donors. Raw reads were error-corrected and collapsed into unique sequences with a nearest-neighbor algorithm that merged closely related sequences to remove PCR and sequencing errors. CDR3 sequences were aligned to IMGT reference sequences to assign V, D and J gene segments. For a sequence to be retained, a match of at least six nucleotides to both a V gene segment and a J gene segment was required. A rearrangement was called productive if the CDR3 had no stop codons and remained in frame with V and J, and every other rearrangement was called non-productive. Following IMGT convention, CDR3 was defined as the stretch from the second conserved V-encoded cysteine to the conserved J-encoded phenylalanine. In an earlier analysis of around 570 of the donors, sequences lacking an unambiguous match to a single V gene segment were excluded. An earlier analysis of 500 to 600 of the donors classified V segments as functional when productive rearrangements were above 56.7% and as segregating when the standard deviation between donors was above 5%. To diagnose cytomegalovirus status from the catalog of TCR beta chain sequences, a statistical classification framework was built. In a later analysis, TCR nucleotide sequences were compared against IMGT/GENE-DB human TR gene sequences so that V and J genes could be assigned. The TCRdist pipeline was used in a later analysis to assign CDR3 sequences and most-parsimonious VDJ recombination scenarios. A later analysis defined each TCR beta chain by its CDR3 amino acid sequence plus V-gene family, and excluded reads lacking a unique V-gene family. A later analysis removed 592 highly shared, low-generation-probability nucleotide sequences to deal with suspected cross-contamination and a sequencing artifact. For each public chain, a later analysis derived a clonal expansion index from normalized ranks of inferred template counts within each repertoire. Generation probabilities in a later analysis came from a VDJ recombination model fitted to out-of-frame rearrangements, and those results were checked against IGoR. A later analysis scored TCR-TCR, TCR-HLA and TCR-CMV co-occurrence with hypergeometric tests, applying a repertoire-size bias correction to TCR pairs. To estimate false discovery rates, a later analysis permuted the HLA or CMV assignments 20 times. In a later analysis, co-occurring TCRs were grouped using DBSCAN, and TCRdist sequence similarity was added for clustering within HLA-allele-positive subsets. For co-occurrence clustering, repertoires with fewer than 30,000 or more than 120,000 public chains were excluded, along with four or five repertoires with anomalous nucleotide sharing. The table was pulled from immuneACCESS by TCRdb, which kept in-frame rearrangements only. Such tables lose some clones; where checked, under half of the loss comes from unresolved V genes, and the rest has no known cause. Clone size and V and J calls were adopted from that table, with D and trimming inferred from the DNA. The sample contains 150,000 to 200,000 clones, approximately 76% of them found a single time. The biggest ten clones account for over 1.1% of the sample.

Recombination linked TRBV9 to TRBJ2-7; 9 bases in the middle match TRBD2. Sample: PBMCs. The receptor was isolated from a man in his sixties in good health and CMV-seronegative. At the DNA level, the sequence is TGTGCCAGCAGCGTAGAAGCTAGCGGGACCTACGAGCAGTACTTC. The encoded protein is CASSVEASGTYEQYF.